Presented here are 15 T cell receptor beta chains from one specimen sequenced in a study of T-cell memory formation after mild COVID-19. Via MiXCR, TCRdb re-called the 5' RACE reads, giving one row per CDR3 protein. Of 400,000 or so distinct CDR3 sequences in the sample, 20% are singletons; the top ten hold around 8.4%. The sample taken for sequencing was PBMCs or a T cell subset sorted from them (not recorded which). The receptors were sampled from an adult woman who had mild COVID-19 (a few samples of this study predate the infection). Cell type and time point are not known.

This chain joins TRBV7-9 and TRBJ1-2; 7 bases line up with TRBD1. The germline V gene encodes CDR1 SEHNR and CDR2 FQNEAQ (reference sequence). Trimming removed 0 bases from V and 4 bases from J; junction bases left unmatched: 23. The CDR3 is made up of 21 amino acids. CDR3 sequence reads: CASSLAPIARKSGTEGYGYTF. In nucleotides, the CDR3 is TGTGCCAGCAGCTTAGCGCCAATTGCCCGTAAATCCGGGACAGAAGGCTATGGCTACACCTTC. Drawing the rest from reference TRBV7-9 and TRBJ1-2, the complete variable domain is DTGVSQNPRHKITKRGQNVTFRCDPISEHNRLYWYRQTLGQGPEFLTYFQNEAQLEKSRLLSDRFSAERPKGSFSTLEIQRTEQGDSAMYLCASSLAPIARKSGTEGYGYTFGSGTRLTVV.

This clonotype was seen only a few times. The chain employs TRBV30 and TRBJ2-3; D gene ambiguous. Germline values: CDR1 GTSNPN, CDR2 SVGIG (reference sequence). Trimming cost V 2 bases and J 4 bases, with 4 bases left between them. The CDR3 has 11 residues. This CDR3 is CAWSSSDTQYF. DNA of the CDR3: TGTGCCTGGAGTAGTTCAGATACGCAGTATTTT.

This chain uses TRBV3-1 with TRBJ1-1; 8 bases are a match to TRBD1. The V gene's germline CDR1 is LGHDT and CDR2 YNNKEL (reference sequence). V gave up 2 bases and J gave up 5 bases; unmatched junction bases: 4. The length of the CDR3 is 14 residues. The CDR3 reads CASSQIQGVTEAFF. CDR3 sequence (DNA): TGTGCCAGCAGCCAAATACAGGGGGTGACTGAAGCTTTCTTT.

The rearrangement joins TRBV7-2 to TRBJ2-7, with D unresolved. The CDR3 is 14 residues long. In germline, CDR1 is SGHTA, CDR2 FQGNSA. Trimming removed 3 bases at V and 3 bases at J, with 12 bases between. In nucleotides, the CDR3 is TGTGCCAGCAGCTTTTCGGGTAATGACTACGAGCAGTACTTC. It specifies CASSFSGNDYEQYF.

The chain carries TRBV6-2 or TRBV6-3 and TRBJ2-7; TRBD2 is a possible D gene (6 bases). The germline gives CDR1 MNHEY, CDR2 SVGEGT. The CDR3 loop spans 16 amino acids. V lost 6 bases and J lost 5, with 23 bases in between. As DNA, the CDR3 is TGTGCCAGCAGCTGGGGGGTGGCGCCACCGCGGGACGAGCAGTACTTC. This sequence encodes CASSWGVAPPRDEQYF.

This clonotype was counted between two and nine times. The chain has TRBV7-9 and TRBJ2-3; TRBD2 matches 10 bases. Germline V CDR1 and CDR2: SEHNR, FQNEAQ (reference sequence). CDR3 length: 17 residues. After removal of 5 bases from V and 0 bases from J, the junction contained 8 bases not matched to a gene. The CDR3 sequence: CASSRASGGTSTDTQYF. In DNA form, the CDR3 reads TGTGCCAGCAGCCGCGCTAGCGGGGGAACTAGCACAGATACGCAGTATTTT.

CDR3 in amino acids: CAWSSRERDRRRGFYEQYF. Here the CDR3 DNA reads TGTGCCTGGAGTAGTAGAGAGAGAGATAGGAGGAGAGGGTTCTACGAGCAGTACTTC. The genes are TRBV30 and TRBJ2-7; a weak D match, TRBD2 (5 bases). Germline lookup yields CDR1 GTSNPN and CDR2 SVGIG (reference sequence). Trimming removed 2 bases from V and 3 bases from J, with 29 bases in between. The CDR3 spans 19 residues.

The sample holds many counts of this clonotype. V usage is TRBV7-8 and J usage is TRBJ2-7; TRBD1 matches 11 bases. Germline values: CDR1 SGHVS, CDR2 FQNEAQ. CDR3 length: 16 amino acids. V lost 5 bases and J lost 2; bases outside the gene matches: 8. The CDR3 sequence is CASSNPGQGATYEQYF. DNA of the CDR3: TGTGCCAGCAGCAACCCCGGACAGGGGGCCACCTACGAGCAGTACTTC.

The rearrangement uses TRBV18 and TRBJ1-6, with 7 bases lining up with TRBD1. Germline-derived CDR1 and CDR2 are KGHSH and LQKENI. The J segment lost 7 bases and the V segment lost 6 bases, leaving 6 bases of the junction unmatched. There are 14 residues in the CDR3. The CDR3: CASSLVGGNSPLHF. The CDR3 DNA reads TGTGCCAGCTCTTTAGTAGGGGGCAATTCACCCCTCCACTTT.

The V call is TRBV7-9, the J call TRBJ2-5; D is unresolved. This CDR3 is built from 14 residues. The V end was cut by 3 bases, the J end by 2 bases, with 10 bases between. The germline V gene encodes CDR1 SEHNR and CDR2 FQNEAQ (reference sequence). The CDR3 region has the DNA TGTGCCAGCAGCTTCTCAAGACCGCAAGAGACCCAGTACTTC. This translates into CASSFSRPQETQYF.

The chain recombines TRBV2 with TRBJ2-7, with 8 bases fitting TRBD1. Germline V gene sequence: CDR1 SNHLY, CDR2 FYNNEI. The CDR3 totals 13 residues. The V and J ends lost 7 bases and 7 bases, in that order; junction bases with no gene match: 9. In nucleotides, the CDR3 is TGTGCCAGCACTGGACAGGGAATCGATGAGCAGTACTTC. Translated, it gives CASTGQGIDEQYF.

J is TRBJ1-1 and V is TRBV10-3, with D hard to call. Germline CDR1 is ENHRY and CDR2 is SYGVKD. V lost 6 bases and J 1 base, leaving 18 bases between the germline ends. CDR3 length: 16 residues. CDR3 coding DNA: TGTGCCATCAGATCGACACCCGATAGTTCGAACACTGAAGCTTTCTTT. Amino acid sequence: CAIRSTPDSSNTEAFF.

This rearrangement joins TRBV6-5 to TRBJ2-2; D is possibly TRBD1 or TRBD2 (5 bases each). Per germline, CDR1 MNHEY and CDR2 SVGAGI. The CDR3 extends over 16 amino acids. V was cut by 2 bases and J by 4 bases, with 14 bases left in between. CDR3 region: CASSYAREGATGELFF. CDR3 bases: TGTGCCAGCAGTTACGCGAGGGAAGGGGCCACCGGGGAGCTGTTTTTT.

This clonotype has a handful of counts. The V gene is TRBV29-1, the J gene TRBJ1-3; D ambiguous. This CDR3 is built from 13 residues. Germline-derived CDR1 and CDR2 are SQVTM and ANQGSEA. V lost 5 bases and J lost 0, with 8 bases in between. DNA for the CDR3: TGCAGCGTTCCCGCATCCTCTGGAAACACCATATATTTT. Its translation is CSVPASSGNTIYF.

This CDR3 is CATRDRETGGYTF. The CDR3 DNA sequence: TGTGCCACCAGGGACAGGGAGACCGGTGGCTACACCTTC. This rearrangement joins TRBV2 to TRBJ1-2; 9 bases are shared with TRBD1. In germline, CDR1 is SNHLY, CDR2 FYNNEI. This CDR3 contains 13 residues. J lost 7 bases, V lost 10 bases, and 10 bases had no gene match.